This T cell receptor (beta chain) was identified in a study of blood T cells in healthy people across ages. Through a sample-barcoded 5' primer and a J-beta primer mix, a second PCR was run for 7 to 11 cycles. Via MiXCR, TCRdb re-called the 5' RACE reads, giving one row per CDR3 protein. The sample records under 2 million distinct CDR3 sequences, about 31% being singletons. CDR1 and CDR2 (germline): SGDLS, YYNGEE. V lost 3 bases and J 1 base, leaving 10 bases between the germline ends. CDR3 length equals 14 residues. The genes are TRBV9 and TRBJ1-1, with D hard to call. The sequence came from a woman in her thirties in good health. Sample: blood. The CDR3 nucleotides read TGTGCCAGCAGCGCAAGGGCGGAGAACACTGAAGCTTTCTTT. This codes for CASSARAENTEAFF.